These T cell receptor beta chains were read from a single sample in a study of identifying expanded T cells in peripheral blood. Libraries were prepared by immunoSEQ multiplex PCR; TCRdb keeps only in-frame clonotypes and omits some of them. The sample has approximately 120,000 clones, 88% seen once; the top ten hold about 8.6%. Sequencing was performed on blood. The receptors originated from a person between 18 and 75 years old in good health. Both conserved end residues are part of each CDR3. Each record gives: J gene, clone size, V gene, CDR3 length, D gene, CDR3 protein, CDR3 DNA. A D gene is named only where the DNA matches it firmly. The size field is filled for only some rows; it gives once, few, many or a size class.

>TRBJ2-4|NA|TRBV6-6|16|TRBD2
CASSHPAGGLKNIQYF
TGTGCCAGCAGCCACCCAGCGGGGGGGCTCAAAAACATTCAGTACTTC
>TRBJ1-1|NA|TRBV2|12|NA
CAVPSENTEAFF
TGTGCCGTTCCATCAGAGAACACTGAAGCTTTCTTT
>TRBJ2-5|NA|TRBV5-8|14|NA
CASSLEAAQETQYF
TGTGCCAGCAGCTTGGAAGCAGCTCAAGAGACCCAGTACTTC
>TRBJ1-1|NA|TRBV7-2|12|NA
CASSQTNTEAFF
TGTGCCAGCAGTCAGACGAACACTGAAGCTTTCTTT
>TRBJ1-3|NA|TRBV18|18|NA
CASSPMSGRLPSRNTIYF
TGTGCCAGCTCACCAATGTCGGGGCGGCTCCCCTCTAGAAACACCATATATTTT
>TRBJ2-3|NA|TRBV11-2|16|TRBD2
CASSSRGLAVTDTQYF
TGTGCCAGCAGCTCGAGGGGACTAGCGGTCACAGATACGCAGTATTTT
>TRBJ1-1|NA|TRBV2|13|NA
CASSEPTGGKAFF
TGTGCCAGCAGTGAACCTACAGGTGGGAAAGCTTTCTTT
>TRBJ1-5|NA|TRBV7-9|13|TRBD1
CASRGQGDQPQHF
TGTGCCAGCAGGGGACAGGGGGATCAGCCCCAGCATTTT
>TRBJ1-1|NA|TRBV7-9|13|NA
CASSLVGSREAFF
TGTGCCAGCAGCTTAGTGGGATCTCGGGAAGCTTTCTTT
>TRBJ2-5|few|TRBV19|15|TRBD2
CASSPTSGGQETQYF
TGTGCCAGTAGCCCGACTAGCGGGGGCCAAGAGACCCAGTACTTC
>TRBJ2-7|NA|TRBV10-3|13|NA
CASTLDGVEEQYF
TGTGCCTCAACCCTGGACGGGGTCGAGGAGCAGTACTTC
>TRBJ2-2|NA|TRBV7-7|16|NA
CASSSWPVGVTGELFF
TGTGCCAGCAGCTCGTGGCCCGTGGGAGTTACCGGGGAGCTGTTTTTT
>TRBJ2-5|few|TRBV28|17|TRBD2
CASSLGSGRVGEETQYF
TGTGCCAGCAGTTTAGGTAGCGGGAGGGTCGGCGAAGAGACCCAGTACTTC
>TRBJ1-5|NA|TRBV27|13|TRBD1
CASSLTGGQPQHF
TGTGCCAGCAGTCTTACAGGGGGTCAGCCCCAGCATTTT
>TRBJ1-1|NA|TRBV5-5|13|NA
CASSPSGFAEAFF
TGTGCCAGCAGCCCCAGTGGTTTTGCTGAAGCTTTCTTT
>TRBJ2-7|NA|TRBV18|14|TRBD1
CASSPRTGVNEQYF
TGTGCCAGCTCACCCCGGACAGGGGTCAACGAGCAGTACTTC
>TRBJ2-5|NA|TRBV7-2|17|TRBD2
CASRTGTSGGAGETQYF
TGTGCCAGCAGGACCGGGACTAGCGGGGGGGCCGGGGAGACCCAGTACTTC
>TRBJ2-1|NA|TRBV19|14|TRBD2
CATQTSGGWYEQFF
TGTGCCACTCAGACTAGCGGGGGGTGGTATGAGCAGTTCTTC
>TRBJ2-1|once|TRBV29-1|10|NA
CSVGGYEQFF
TGCAGCGTTGGGGGTTATGAGCAGTTCTTC
>TRBJ1-4|NA|TRBV6-1|15|TRBD1
CASTTGALGDEKLFF
TGTGCCAGCACGACAGGGGCTTTGGGTGATGAAAAACTGTTTTTT
>TRBJ2-1|NA|TRBV6-5|12|NA
CASSSAYNEQFF
TGTGCCAGCAGTTCCGCGTACAATGAGCAGTTCTTC
>TRBJ1-4|once|TRBV10-1|16|NA
CASHTGQDATNEKLFF
TGCGCCAGCCATACGGGGCAGGACGCAACTAATGAAAAACTGTTTTTT
>TRBJ2-3|NA|TRBV6-5|14|NA
CASTDGGVGDTQYF
TGTGCCAGCACCGACGGTGGGGTCGGAGATACGCAGTATTTT
>TRBJ2-7|NA|TRBV6-1|14|NA
CASSESGPSYEQYF
TGTGCCAGCAGTGAATCCGGGCCCTCCTACGAGCAGTACTTC
>TRBJ2-3|NA|TRBV10-3|18|NA
CAISESGTPGLNTDTQYF
TGTGCCATCAGTGAGTCGGGTACTCCGGGACTCAACACAGATACGCAGTATTTT
>TRBJ1-5|once|TRBV21-1|13|NA
CASSPCANQPQHF
TGTGCCAGCAGCCCTTGCGCCAATCAGCCCCAGCATTTT
>TRBJ2-7|NA|TRBV28|15|NA
CASSPQLARGYEQYF
TGTGCCAGCAGCCCACAACTAGCGAGGGGGTACGAGCAGTACTTC
>TRBJ2-1|NA|TRBV5-1|15|TRBD2
CASSSPGLSYNEQFF
TGCGCCAGCAGCTCACCGGGACTATCCTACAATGAGCAGTTCTTC
>TRBJ2-1|NA|TRBV7-3|13|NA
CASSSTRFDEQFF
TGTGCCAGCAGCTCGACTAGATTCGATGAGCAGTTCTTC
>TRBJ2-2|NA|TRBV12-5|14|NA
CASGFSGATGELFF
TGTGCTAGTGGTTTTTCTGGGGCCACCGGGGAGCTGTTTTTT
>TRBJ1-2|NA|TRBV7-9|14|NA
CAIGGQGWNYGYTF
TGTGCCATCGGCGGGCAGGGTTGGAACTATGGCTACACCTTC
>TRBJ1-3|NA|TRBV6-6|12|NA
CASREVGNTIYF
TGTGCCAGCAGGGAAGTTGGAAACACCATATATTTT
>TRBJ2-5|NA|TRBV6-5|15|NA
CASSTGFEEQETQYF
TGTGCCAGCAGTACAGGGTTTGAGGAGCAAGAGACCCAGTACTTC
>TRBJ1-4|NA|TRBV11-2|15|NA
CASSLELRTSGKLFF
TGTGCCAGCAGCTTAGAATTACGGACCAGCGGAAAACTGTTTTTT
>TRBJ2-1|NA|TRBV18|13|NA
CASSPAARDEQFF
TGTGCCAGCTCACCCGCCGCACGGGATGAGCAGTTCTTC
>TRBJ2-6|NA|TRBV18|18|TRBD1
CASSQRTGIVSGANVLTF
TGTGCCAGCTCACAGCGGACAGGGATTGTTTCTGGGGCCAACGTCCTGACTTTC
>TRBJ1-5|NA|TRBV19|15|NA
CASSIDLYSNQPQHF
TGTGCCAGTAGTATCGATTTATATAGCAATCAGCCCCAGCATTTT
>TRBJ1-5|NA|TRBV19|15|NA
CASSKGPGGNQPQHF
TGTGCCAGTAGTAAAGGGCCCGGGGGCAATCAGCCCCAGCATTTT
>TRBJ1-5|NA|TRBV27|12|NA
CASSLRGGPQHF
TGTGCCAGCAGTCTAAGGGGGGGGCCCCAGCATTTT
>TRBJ1-2|NA|TRBV6-5|14|TRBD1
CASSPATGTYGYTF
TGTGCCAGCAGCCCTGCGACAGGGACCTATGGCTACACCTTC
>TRBJ1-1|NA|TRBV19|16|TRBD1
CASSIVQGAPDTEAFF
TGTGCCAGTAGTATAGTCCAGGGGGCTCCGGACACTGAAGCTTTCTTT